This entry features one TCR beta chain sequence. What it binds is not known. Clones were sequenced by immunoSEQ multiplex PCR, and TCRdb holds only the in-frame ones, with some missing. Among under 50,000 clones listed, under 95% were seen once. The data stem from a study of cytomegalovirus exposure and HLA in healthy donors. Study results and limitations: In a later analysis, first-cohort TCR clusters were found to tend to co-occur in the roughly 120 validation repertoires.

The CDR3 length is 13 residues. From germline, CDR1 is MDHEN and CDR2 SYDVKM. V lost 10 bases and J lost 4, with 17 bases in between. Sequences were obtained from PBMCs. The chain recombines TRBV28 with TRBJ2-7; D is possibly TRBD1 (6 bases). The receptor's source is a woman between 18 and 30 years old in good health and CMV-seronegative. The CDR3 DNA follows: TGTGCCACCTGGGACATTGAGCATTACGAGCAGTACTTC. It yields the protein CATWDIEHYEQYF.